The 3 T cell receptor beta chains in this list originate from one sample, sequenced in a study of T cell repertoires in cytomegalovirus infection. MiXCR, run by TCRdb on the reads, gives a single entry per CDR3 protein. The table shows some 900,000 distinct CDR3 sequences, with approximately 30% occurring only once. Antigen specificity for these receptors is unknown. Sequenced here: cultured CD8+ T cells from PBMCs, sampled from culture after CMV antigen stimulation. These TCRs come from a human donor in good health (CMV status not recorded). Some clones in this sample may be carry-over from other donors' samples.

This clonotype was seen a few times. The rearrangement joins TRBV6-1 to TRBJ2-7; TRBD1 agrees at 7 bases. The CDR3 sequence is 14 residues long. V dropped 6 bases and J dropped 4; count of bases not matched to a gene: 9. Germline CDR1 reads MNHNS; CDR2 reads SASEGT. The CDR3 reads CASSSRDRWYEQYF. The CDR3 DNA reads as TGTGCCAGCAGCAGCCGGGACAGATGGTACGAGCAGTACTTC.

This chain connects TRBV20-1 to TRBJ1-5; perhaps TRBD1 as D (6 bases). Germline V gene sequence: CDR1 DFQATT, CDR2 SNEGSKA (reference sequence). The CDR3 loop spans 14 amino acids. Trimming cost V 4 bases and J 0 bases, with 10 bases left between them. CDR3 nucleotides: TGCAGTGCTAAATCAGGGGTTAGCAATCAGCCCCAGCATTTT. Translation gives CSAKSGVSNQPQHF.

Regarding this clonotype: A much larger clone lies one base from this, so it may be a read error. The chain carries TRBV7-8 and TRBJ1-1; no clear D gene. This CDR3 comprises 16 residues. Trimming shortened V by 4 bases and J by 5 bases, and 20 bases separated the two germline ends. Germline CDR1 reads SGHVS; CDR2 reads FQNEAQ. CDR3 sequence: CASSSVPRGEGTEAFF. The CDR3, as DNA: TGTGCCAGCAGCTCCGTTCCCCGCGGGGAGGGAACTGAAGCTTTCTTT.